This T cell receptor beta chain derives from a study of CD8+ T cells in alopecia areata. The CDR3 is 16 amino acids. The germline gives CDR1 MNHEY, CDR2 SMNVEV (reference sequence). The V and J ends lost 6 bases and 0 bases, in that order; junction bases with no gene match: 8. Investigators isolated RNA and reverse transcribed it into cDNA to act as the sequencing template. TCRdb's table, derived via immunoSEQ multiplex PCR, lists solely in-frame clones and lacks some. The sample carries about 76,000 clones, around two thirds recorded once. Treatment noted: oral pan-JAK inhibitor, 5-10 mg twice daily. Cell sorting on a FACSAria was used to separate CD4+ and CD8+ T cells from the PBMCs.

V gene TRBV27 combines with J gene TRBJ1-1; TRBD1 aligns across 9 bases. The source was CD8+ T cells sorted from blood, collected at week 24, from a patient treated with tofacitinib. This sequence originates from a human donor with alopecia areata. The CDR3 is CASRPGTGTMNTEAFF. The CDR3 nucleotides read TGTGCCAGCAGACCCGGGACAGGGACTATGAACACTGAAGCTTTCTTT.